This T cell receptor beta chain is drawn from a study of monozygotic twins with inflammatory bowel disease. There are 14 residues in the CDR3. CDR1 is SQVTM and CDR2 is ANQGSEA in the germline V gene. TCRdb reworked the 5' RACE reads into one entry per CDR3 protein, no DNA. The specimen's table records fewer than 550,000 distinct CDR3 sequences. The chain couples TRBV29-1 to TRBJ2-5; TCRdb proposes TRBD2, but this gene call is untestable without DNA. Specimen: blood. The TCR comes from a human donor with ulcerative colitis or Crohn's disease, or a healthy co-twin of an affected twin (not recorded which). CDR3 sequence: CSVEVGAGQETQYF.